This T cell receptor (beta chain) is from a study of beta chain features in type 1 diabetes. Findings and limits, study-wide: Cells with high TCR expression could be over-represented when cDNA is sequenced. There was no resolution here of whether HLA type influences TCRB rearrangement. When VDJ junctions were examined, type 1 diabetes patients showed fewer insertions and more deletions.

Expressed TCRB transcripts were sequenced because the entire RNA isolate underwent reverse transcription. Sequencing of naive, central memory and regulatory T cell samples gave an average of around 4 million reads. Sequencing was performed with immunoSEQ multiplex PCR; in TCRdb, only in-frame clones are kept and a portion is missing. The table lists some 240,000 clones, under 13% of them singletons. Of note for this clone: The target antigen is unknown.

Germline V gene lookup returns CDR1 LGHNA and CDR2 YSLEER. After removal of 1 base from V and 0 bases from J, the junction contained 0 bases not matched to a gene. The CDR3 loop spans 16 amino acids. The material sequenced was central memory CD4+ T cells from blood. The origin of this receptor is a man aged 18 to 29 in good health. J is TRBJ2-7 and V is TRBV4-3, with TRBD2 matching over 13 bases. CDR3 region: CASSQGTSGSSYEQYF. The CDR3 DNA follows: TGCGCCAGCAGCCAAGGGACTAGCGGGAGCTCCTACGAGCAGTACTTC.